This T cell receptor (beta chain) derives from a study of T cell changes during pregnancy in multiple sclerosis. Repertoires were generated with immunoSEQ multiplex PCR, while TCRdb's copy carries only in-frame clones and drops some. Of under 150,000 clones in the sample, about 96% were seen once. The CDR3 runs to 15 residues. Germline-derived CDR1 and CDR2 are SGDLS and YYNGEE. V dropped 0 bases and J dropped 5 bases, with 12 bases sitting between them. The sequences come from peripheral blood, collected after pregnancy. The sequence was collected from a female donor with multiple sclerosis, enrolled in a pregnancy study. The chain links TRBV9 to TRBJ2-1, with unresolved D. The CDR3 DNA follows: TGTGCCAGCAGCGTAGTCCCCGCAGGTCACAATGAGCAGTTCTTC. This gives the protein CASSVVPAGHNEQFF.